This T cell receptor (beta chain) was identified during a study of technical replicates of blood from a few donors. Profiled with immunoSEQ multiplex PCR; TCRdb holds only in-frame clones, not every one. The table shows roughly 79,000 clones, with 96% occurring only once. Germline V gives CDR1 MNHEY, CDR2 SVGAGI. CDR3 length: 13 amino acids. With 4 bases removed from V and 7 bases from J, the gap between germline ends came to 13 bases. The receptor's source is a human donor in good health. The chain is built from TRBV6-5 and TRBJ2-5; perhaps TRBD2 as D (6 bases). The sequenced sample was T cells isolated from PBMCs. CDR3 loop: CASSSGWRGTQYF. CDR3 DNA sequence: TGTGCCAGCAGTTCAGGGTGGAGGGGGACCCAGTACTTC.